Detailed here is one TCR beta chain. V was clipped by 2 bases and J by 5 bases, with 15 bases between them. Germline loops: CDR1 SNHLY, CDR2 FYNNEI. The CDR3 consists of 15 residues. This specimen comes from a study of blood T cell repertoires in COVID-19. The method was immunoSEQ multiplex PCR; TCRdb's version includes in-frame clones alone and lacks a portion of them. The table shows some 100,000 clones, with approximately 90% occurring only once. The receptor's source is a human donor in a cohort sampled during active COVID-19. The rearrangement uses TRBV2 and TRBJ1-1; perhaps TRBD1 as D (5 bases). Sequencing was performed on peripheral blood. CDR3 nucleotides: TGTGCCAGCAGTGAAATAGGGGCCACTGTGACTGAAGCTTTCTTT. Translation: CASSEIGATVTEAFF.